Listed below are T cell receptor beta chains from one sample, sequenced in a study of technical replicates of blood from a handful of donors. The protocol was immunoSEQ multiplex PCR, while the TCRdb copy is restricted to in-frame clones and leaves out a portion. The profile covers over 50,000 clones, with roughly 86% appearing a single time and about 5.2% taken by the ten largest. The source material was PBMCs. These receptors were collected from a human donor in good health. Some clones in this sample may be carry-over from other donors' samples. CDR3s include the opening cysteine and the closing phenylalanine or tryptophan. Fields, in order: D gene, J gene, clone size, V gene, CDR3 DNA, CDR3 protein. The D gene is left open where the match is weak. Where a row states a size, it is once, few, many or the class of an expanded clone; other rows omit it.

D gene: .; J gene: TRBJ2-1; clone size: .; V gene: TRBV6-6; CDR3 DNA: TGTGCCAGCAGTCCCTCAGCCTACAATGAGCAGTTCTTC; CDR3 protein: CASSPSAYNEQFF
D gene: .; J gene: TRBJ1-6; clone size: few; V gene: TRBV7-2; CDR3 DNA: TGTGCCAGCAGCTTAGGTAGGCTTGCAGGGAATTCACCCCTCCACTTT; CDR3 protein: CASSLGRLAGNSPLHF
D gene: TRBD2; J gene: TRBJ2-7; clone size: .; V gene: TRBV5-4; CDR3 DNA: TGTGCCAGCAGCTTGAAGCGGCCGGGACGGGGGGATGAGCAGTACTTC; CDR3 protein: CASSLKRPGRGDEQYF
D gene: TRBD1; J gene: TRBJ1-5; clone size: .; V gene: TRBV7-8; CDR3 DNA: TGTGCCAGCAGCTTAGTTGACAGGGTGGAATCCAATCAGCCCCAGCATTTT; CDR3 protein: CASSLVDRVESNQPQHF
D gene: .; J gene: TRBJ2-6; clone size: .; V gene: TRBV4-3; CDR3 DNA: TGCGCCAGCAGCCTTTCTCGGGCTGGGGCCAACGTCCTGACTTTC; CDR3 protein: CASSLSRAGANVLTF
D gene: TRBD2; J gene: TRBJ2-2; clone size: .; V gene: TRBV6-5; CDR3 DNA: TGTGCCAGCAGCCGAGGACTAGCCGGGGAGCTGTTTTTT; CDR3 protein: CASSRGLAGELFF
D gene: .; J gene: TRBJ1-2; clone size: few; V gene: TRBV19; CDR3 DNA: TGTGCCAGTAGGGGTCAGAGGTGGGATGGCTACACCTTC; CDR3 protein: CASRGQRWDGYTF
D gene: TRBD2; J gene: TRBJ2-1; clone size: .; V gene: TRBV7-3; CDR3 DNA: TGTGCCAGCAGCTTAGGGACTAGCAGTAATGAGCAGTTCTTC; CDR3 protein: CASSLGTSSNEQFF
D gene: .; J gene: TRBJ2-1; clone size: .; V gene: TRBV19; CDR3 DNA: TGTGCCAGTAAGAACAACTACAATGAGCAGTTCTTC; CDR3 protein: CASKNNYNEQFF
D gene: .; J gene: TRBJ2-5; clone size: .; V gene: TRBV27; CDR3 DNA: TGTGCCAGCAGTCAACCCCCTAGGGAGACCCAGTACTTC; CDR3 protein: CASSQPPRETQYF
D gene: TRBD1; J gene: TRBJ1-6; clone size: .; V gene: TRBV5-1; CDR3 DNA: TGCGCCAGCAGCTGGACAGGGTTGGATTCACCCCTCCACTTT; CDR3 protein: CASSWTGLDSPLHF
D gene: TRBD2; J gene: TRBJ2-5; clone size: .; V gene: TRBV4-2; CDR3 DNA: TGTGCCAGCAGCCAAGATGGACTAGCGGGGGGTCAAGAGACCCAGTACTTC; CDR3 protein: CASSQDGLAGGQETQYF
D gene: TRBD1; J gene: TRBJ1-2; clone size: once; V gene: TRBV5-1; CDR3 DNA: TGCGCCAGCAGCACGGACAGGGGGCTCAGTGGCTACACCTTC; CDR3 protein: CASSTDRGLSGYTF
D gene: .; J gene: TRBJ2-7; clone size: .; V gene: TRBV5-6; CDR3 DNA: TGTGCCAGCAGCTCCGGGCCCTCAGGGTATTACGAGCAGTACTTC; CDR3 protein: CASSSGPSGYYEQYF
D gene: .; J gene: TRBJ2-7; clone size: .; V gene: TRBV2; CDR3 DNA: TGTGCCAGCAGTGATGAACTGGCGGCCCGGCAGTACTTC; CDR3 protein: CASSDELAARQYF
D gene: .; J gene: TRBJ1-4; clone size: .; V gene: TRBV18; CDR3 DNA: TGTGCCAGCTCACCATCCCGGAGGGAAAAACTGTTTTTT; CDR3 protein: CASSPSRREKLFF
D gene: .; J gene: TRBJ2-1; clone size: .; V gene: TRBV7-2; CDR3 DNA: TGTGCCAGCAGCTTTCAGTATGGCTCCTACAATGAGCAGTTCTTC; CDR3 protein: CASSFQYGSYNEQFF
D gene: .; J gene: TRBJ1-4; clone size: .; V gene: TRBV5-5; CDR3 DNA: TGTGCCAGCAGCTCGACAAGTGCAACTAATGAAAAACTGTTTTTT; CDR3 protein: CASSSTSATNEKLFF
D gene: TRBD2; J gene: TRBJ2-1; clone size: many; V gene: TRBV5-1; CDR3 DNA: TGCGCCAGCAGCTCCAGCGGGGGGTACAATGAGCAGTTCTTC; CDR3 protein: CASSSSGGYNEQFF
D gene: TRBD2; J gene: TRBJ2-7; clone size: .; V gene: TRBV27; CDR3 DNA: TGTGCCAGCAGTGCACTAGCGGGAGGCCTCTCCTACGAGCAGTACTTC; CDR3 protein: CASSALAGGLSYEQYF
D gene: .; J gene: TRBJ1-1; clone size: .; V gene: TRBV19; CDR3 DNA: TGTGCCAGCAGCCTAGGGGGGGGGACTGAAGCTTTCTTT; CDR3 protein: CASSLGGGTEAFF
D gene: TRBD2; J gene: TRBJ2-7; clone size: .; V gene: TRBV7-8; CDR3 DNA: TGTGCCAGCAGCTGGTCTAGAGCGGGAGCAGGCGAGCAGTACTTC; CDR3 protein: CASSWSRAGAGEQYF
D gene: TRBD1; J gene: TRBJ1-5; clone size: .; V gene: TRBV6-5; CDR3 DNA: TGTGCCAGCAGTTTGGTCAGGGGGCGAGTCCAGCATTTT; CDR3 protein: CASSLVRGRVQHF
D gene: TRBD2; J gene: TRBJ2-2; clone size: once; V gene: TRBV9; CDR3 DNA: TGTGCCAGCAGCCCCTTGACTGGGGGGGACACCGGGGAGCTGTTTTTT; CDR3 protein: CASSPLTGGDTGELFF
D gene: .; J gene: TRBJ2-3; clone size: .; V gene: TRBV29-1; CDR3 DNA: TGCAGCGTTGAGGGGGGGGCCCCTCGCACAGATACGCAGTATTTT; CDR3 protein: CSVEGGAPRTDTQYF
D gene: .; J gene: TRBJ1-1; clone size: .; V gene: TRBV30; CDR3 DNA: TGTGCCTGGAGTCCAGGGGCCAGAAGGGGCACTGAAGCTTTCTTT; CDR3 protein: CAWSPGARRGTEAFF
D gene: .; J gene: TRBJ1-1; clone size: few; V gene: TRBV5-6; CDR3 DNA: TGTGCCAGCACCGAGGACAGGAACACTGAAGCTTTCTTT; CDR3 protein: CASTEDRNTEAFF
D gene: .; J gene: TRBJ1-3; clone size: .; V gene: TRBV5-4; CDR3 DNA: TGTGCCAGCAGCTTGGGAGGGTCCCCTGGAAACACCATATATTTT; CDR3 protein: CASSLGGSPGNTIYF
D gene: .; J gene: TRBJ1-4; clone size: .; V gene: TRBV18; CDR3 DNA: TGTGCCAGCTCACTGATACGGGTCTCAACTAATGAAAAACTGTTTTTT; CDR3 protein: CASSLIRVSTNEKLFF
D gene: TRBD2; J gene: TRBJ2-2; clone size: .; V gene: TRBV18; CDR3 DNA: TGTGCCAGCTCACCACGTCAGCCCGGGACTAGCGGGAGGTCTGGCACCGGGGAGCTGTTTTTT; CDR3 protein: CASSPRQPGTSGRSGTGELFF
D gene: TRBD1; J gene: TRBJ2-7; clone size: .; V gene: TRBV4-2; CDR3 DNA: TGTGCCAGCAGCCTGGGACAGGGAGGGAACGAGCAGTACTTC; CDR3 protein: CASSLGQGGNEQYF
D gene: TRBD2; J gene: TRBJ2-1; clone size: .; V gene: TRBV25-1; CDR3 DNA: TGTGCCAGCAGTAAAAGCGGGAGGGCCTCAATTTGGAATGAGCAGTTCTTC; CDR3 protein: CASSKSGRASIWNEQFF